These 28 T cell receptor beta chains came from one sample sequenced in a study of shared clonotypes between healthy human individuals. Only in-frame clones appear in the TCRdb table, and some are missing; sequencing was by immunoSEQ multiplex PCR. Found here are 1.5 million to 2.5 million clones, about 95% of them singletons; the top ten hold around 1%. Naive CD8 cells lacked CD45RO, underwent positive selection for CCR7 and left out terminally differentiated effector memory CD45RA+ cells. Sequences were obtained from naive CD8+ T cells sorted from blood. These receptors were obtained from a man between 18 and 35 years old in good health.

On this clone itself: The junction departs from germline at one end; a sequencing error may be responsible. The CDR3: CASSQALGQASFEQYF. CDR3 DNA sequence: TGCGCCAGCAGCCAAGCTTTGGGACAGGCGTCCTTCGAGCAGTACTTC. The genes are TRBV4-1 and TRBJ2-7, with 8 bases fitting TRBD1. The CDR3 extends over 16 amino acids. Germline CDR1 MGHRA, CDR2 YSYEKL.

V and J are TRBV19 and TRBJ1-1; TRBD1 is a possible D gene (5 bases). The CDR3 covers 12 residues. Trimming cost V 7 bases and J 3 bases, with 9 bases left between them. The germline gives CDR1 LNHDA, CDR2 SQIVND (reference sequence). In DNA, the CDR3 is TGTGCCAGTACTGGGGGGTACACTGAAGCTTTCTTT. Translation: CASTGGYTEAFF.

The chain carries TRBV9 and TRBJ2-7; D assignment may be TRBD1 or TRBD2 (5 bases each). Germline CDR1 and CDR2: SGDLS and YYNGEE. This CDR3 has 14 amino acids. V lost 4 bases to trimming and J lost 4 bases, with 15 bases between them. CDR3 loop: CASSPYGAAYEQYF. For the CDR3, the DNA is TGTGCCAGCAGCCCTTACGGGGCAGCTTACGAGCAGTACTTC.

This clone occurred a few times. The chain has TRBV27 and TRBJ1-2; no clear D gene. The CDR3 extends over 16 amino acids. Germline CDR1 is MNHEY and CDR2 is SMNVEV (reference sequence). The germline V and J ends were trimmed by 5 bases and 0 bases, with 16 bases remaining between them. The CDR3 here is CASSDLRERANYGYTF. The CDR3 DNA reads TGTGCCAGCAGTGATCTTCGGGAGCGGGCTAACTATGGCTACACCTTC.

This sequence joins TRBV30 and TRBJ1-1; D unclear. Trimming removed 0 bases at V and 4 bases at J, with 9 bases between. The CDR3 has 13 amino acids. The germline CDR1 and CDR2 sequences are GTSNPN and SVGIG (reference sequence). The CDR3 loop is CAWSVSLLTEAFF. CDR3 coding DNA: TGTGCCTGGAGTGTAAGTCTGCTCACTGAAGCTTTCTTT.

The chain combines TRBV11-1 with TRBJ2-5; 11 nucleotides line up with TRBD1. This CDR3 comprises 14 residues. CDR1 and CDR2 (germline): SGHAT, FQDESV (reference sequence). V was clipped by 5 bases and J by 5 bases; unmatched bases: 4. Here the CDR3 reads CASSPRDRGETQYF. Written as DNA, the CDR3 is TGTGCCAGCAGCCCGAGGGACAGGGGGGAGACCCAGTACTTC.

The genes are TRBV25-1 and TRBJ2-1; TRBD1 matches 8 bases. Looked up from germline, CDR1 is MGHDK and CDR2 is SYGVNS. The CDR3 has 14 amino acids. With V trimmed by 5 bases and J by 3 bases, 3 bases remained unmatched. The CDR3: CASSTGTGYNEQFF. CDR3 nucleotides: TGTGCCAGCAGTACCGGGACAGGCTACAATGAGCAGTTCTTC.

The rearrangement links TRBV11-2 to TRBJ1-2; no clear D gene. The CDR3 has 14 residues. The V and J ends lost 1 base and 2 bases respectively, with 8 bases between them. Germline assignment: CDR1 SGHAT and CDR2 FQNNGV. CDR3 DNA sequence: TGTGCCAGCAGCTTAGGGCAGATAAACTATGGCTACACCTTC. Its protein is CASSLGQINYGYTF.

This rearrangement joins TRBV27 to TRBJ2-6; unclear D gene. Germline CDR1 is MNHEY and CDR2 is SMNVEV (reference sequence). CDR3 length: 13 residues. The V end was cut by 8 bases, the J end by 3 bases, with 8 bases between. CDR3 protein: CASRVGGANVLTF. Written as DNA, the CDR3 is TGTGCCAGCCGGGTTGGTGGGGCCAACGTCCTGACTTTC.

In its sample, this clone was seen once. This sequence joins TRBV7-2 and TRBJ2-7; D uncertain. This CDR3 is 14 amino acids long. The germline CDR1 and CDR2 sequences are SGHTA and FQGNSA. Trimming took off 3 bases at V and 0 bases at J, with 9 bases between the two ends. CDR3 coding DNA: TGTGCCAGCAGCTTTGTAACCACCTCCTACGAGCAGTACTTC. As protein: CASSFVTTSYEQYF.

The V gene is TRBV6-1, the J gene TRBJ2-7; perhaps D is TRBD1 or TRBD2 (6 bases each). The germline V gene has CDR1 MNHNS and CDR2 SASEGT. CDR3 length equals 18 residues. Deletions cut 2 bases from V and 4 bases from J, with 24 bases between. CDR3 in amino acids: CASSERGYWGASTYEQYF. CDR3 in DNA: TGTGCCAGCAGTGAACGGGGGTACTGGGGGGCCTCCACATACGAGCAGTACTTC.

The chain links TRBV7-6 to TRBJ2-5; D is perhaps TRBD1 (6 bases). Germline V gives CDR1 SGHVS, CDR2 FNYEAQ. The CDR3 runs 15 residues. The V end was cut by 0 bases, the J end by 1 base, with 9 bases between. The CDR3 spells CASSLATDSQETQYF. The CDR3 DNA follows: TGTGCCAGCAGCTTAGCGACGGACAGCCAAGAGACCCAGTACTTC. Using reference TRBV7-6 and TRBJ2-5 for the parts outside the CDR3, the full variable domain is GAGVSQSPRYKVTKRGQDVALRCDPISGHVSLYWYRQALGQGPEFLTYFNYEAQQDKSGLPNDRFSAERPEGSISTLTIQRTEQRDSAMYRCASSLATDSQETQYFGPGTRLLVL.

Comment on this clone: In the same sample, other DNA sequences code for this CDR3. This chain connects TRBV7-9 to TRBJ1-2, with TRBD1 as a possible D gene (5 bases). Germline-derived CDR1 and CDR2 are SEHNR and FQNEAQ (reference sequence). V lost 5 bases, J lost 4 bases, and 11 bases lay in between. The CDR3 runs to 13 residues. The CDR3 loop reads CASSPDSLYGYTF. CDR3 nucleotide sequence: TGTGCCAGCAGCCCTGACAGCCTCTATGGCTACACCTTC.

This chain links TRBV7-9 with TRBJ2-7; 8 positions agree with TRBD1. The junction had 11 bases not matched to a gene; V was cut back by 5 bases and J by 2 bases. The V gene's germline CDR1 is SEHNR and CDR2 FQNEAQ (reference sequence). This CDR3 spans 16 amino acids. This CDR3 reads CASSPRTGSYPYEQYF. The CDR3 DNA reads as TGTGCCAGCAGCCCCCGGACAGGGTCGTACCCCTACGAGCAGTACTTC.

A note on this clone: This CDR3 is also generated by other DNA sequences in the sample. The chain uses TRBV5-6 and TRBJ1-1; unclear D gene. This CDR3 contains 13 residues. Germline V CDR1 and CDR2: SGHDT, YYEEEE. Trimming stripped 4 bases from V and 3 bases from J, with 10 bases between. In DNA form, the CDR3 reads TGTGCCAGCAGCCAAGGAGGAGACACTGAAGCTTTCTTT. It specifies CASSQGGDTEAFF.

The V gene is TRBV13, the J gene TRBJ2-3; D assignment may be TRBD1 or TRBD2 (6 bases each). Germline-derived CDR1 and CDR2 are PRHDT and FYEKMQ (reference sequence). With 10 bases removed from V and 3 bases from J, the gap between germline ends came to 20 bases. The CDR3 has 15 amino acids. The CDR3 is CATKTGAGGTDTQYF. CDR3 nucleotides: TGTGCCACCAAAACGGGGGCCGGAGGTACAGATACGCAGTATTTT.

J is TRBJ1-2 and V is TRBV7-9; perhaps TRBD1 as D (6 bases). Germline CDR1 SEHNR, CDR2 FQNEAQ (reference sequence). The CDR3 has 15 amino acids. V lost 4 bases and J lost 2, with 14 bases in between. CDR3 sequence reads: CASSSVTGPNYGYTF. For the CDR3, the DNA is TGTGCCAGCAGCTCCGTTACAGGGCCCAACTATGGCTACACCTTC.

The chain combines TRBV9 with TRBJ1-2; D may be TRBD1 (5 bases). The CDR3 runs 14 residues. V lost 0 bases and J 7 bases, leaving 13 bases between the germline ends. Germline V gives CDR1 SGDLS, CDR2 YYNGEE. The CDR3, as DNA: TGTGCCAGCAGCGTAGGGGCCGAGGGGTTTGGCTACACCTTC. Its translation is CASSVGAEGFGYTF.

This chain connects TRBV4-2 to TRBJ2-7, with TRBD2 identical over 8 bases. The CDR3 covers 14 residues. From germline, CDR1 is LGHNA and CDR2 YNFKEQ. Unmatched junction bases numbered 4, after V lost 4 bases and J lost 2 bases. The CDR3 loop reads CASSLRGGPYEQYF. As DNA, the CDR3 is TGTGCCAGCAGCCTCCGGGGGGGGCCCTACGAGCAGTACTTC.

The chain combines TRBV4-3 with TRBJ1-3; D remains ambiguous. V lost 0 bases and J 0 bases, leaving 18 bases between the germline ends. From germline, CDR1 is LGHNA and CDR2 YSLEER. The CDR3 has 19 residues. The CDR3 DNA follows: TGCGCCAGCAGCCAAGACCCCCTTTCGGGTGTTCACTCTGGAAACACCATATATTTT. Protein sequence: CASSQDPLSGVHSGNTIYF.

This chain links TRBV5-1 with TRBJ1-1; TRBD1 is a possible D gene (5 bases). The CDR3 has 16 residues. V was pared by 3 bases and J by 5 bases, with 20 bases between. CDR1 and CDR2 from the germline V gene are SGHRS and YFSETQ. Written as DNA, the CDR3 is TGCGCCAGCAGCTGGCTTGGGGGGAGTGCCCTTACTGAAGCTTTCTTT. This codes for CASSWLGGSALTEAFF.

This clone was seen a single time. The V call is TRBV19, the J call TRBJ2-2, with D unclear. The CDR3 has 14 amino acids. V lost 3 bases to trimming and J lost 7 bases, with 12 bases between them. Germline lookup yields CDR1 LNHDA and CDR2 SQIVND (reference sequence). As DNA, the CDR3 is TGTGCCAGTAGTATTCGATCGGGCGGCGGGGAGCTGTTTTTT. This translates into CASSIRSGGGELFF.

A remark on this clone: Additional DNA sequences in this sample encode the identical CDR3. The genes are TRBV5-6 and TRBJ2-5; no reliable D call. TRBJ2-7 matches the DNA end more closely, so the J call is doubtful. The CDR3 runs 13 residues. CDR1 and CDR2 (germline): SGHDT, YYEEEE. Here the CDR3 DNA reads TGTGCCAGCAGCTTGGAGGGCAGCTACGAGCAGTACTTC. Its protein product is CASSLEGSYEQYF.

The chain couples TRBV5-6 to TRBJ2-7; D not certain. CDR1 is SGHDT and CDR2 is YYEEEE in the germline V gene. V shed 4 bases and J shed 5 bases, with 10 bases lying between them. The CDR3 is 12 amino acids. The CDR3 loop is CASSTTVNEQYF. As DNA, the CDR3 is TGTGCCAGCAGCACCACGGTTAACGAGCAGTACTTC. Based on the CDR3 plus reference TRBV5-6 and TRBJ2-7, the full variable domain is DAGVTQSPTHLIKTRGQQVTLRCSPKSGHDTVSWYQQALGQGPQFIFQYYEEEERQRGNFPDRFSGHQFPNYSSELNVNALLLGDSALYLCASSTTVNEQYFGPGTRLTVT.

This chain connects TRBV4-1 to TRBJ2-1; 10 bases fit TRBD2. Germline values: CDR1 MGHRA, CDR2 YSYEKL. This CDR3 region has 16 residues. V trimming: 4 bases; J trimming: 5 bases; junction bases outside the gene matches: 8. The CDR3 sequence is CASSLPAGGPDNEQFF. CDR3 nucleotides: TGCGCCAGCAGCCTCCCAGCGGGAGGGCCCGACAATGAGCAGTTCTTC.

This clone has just one count. The V and J genes are TRBV2 and TRBJ1-3; TRBD1 might be the D (5 bases). Germline CDR1 reads SNHLY; CDR2 reads FYNNEI. V was shortened by 4 bases and J by 4 bases, with 20 bases between the two germline ends. This CDR3 is built from 17 residues. CDR3 sequence (DNA): TGTGCCAGCAGTGGCGGTGTGGTTGCGGGGACGGGAAACACCATATATTTT. It specifies CASSGGVVAGTGNTIYF.

As to this clone: Other DNA sequences in the sample encode the same CDR3. V gene TRBV27 combines with J gene TRBJ2-2; D gene unclear. The V gene lost 6 bases and the J gene lost 3 bases, with 2 bases spanning the gap. Germline V gives CDR1 MNHEY, CDR2 SMNVEV (reference sequence). The CDR3 totals 11 residues. CDR3 sequence (DNA): TGTGCCAGCAGGGACACCGGGGAGCTGTTTTTT. This codes for CASRDTGELFF.

The chain links TRBV2 to TRBJ2-7; TRBD1 aligns across 9 bases. This CDR3 spans 15 amino acids. V lost 2 bases and J lost 4; bases outside the gene matches: 6. Germline V gene sequence: CDR1 SNHLY, CDR2 FYNNEI. CDR3 protein: CASSESGTGIYEQYF. CDR3 bases: TGTGCCAGCAGTGAAAGCGGGACAGGGATATACGAGCAGTACTTC.